These 28 T cell receptor beta chains share one sample of origin, sequenced in a study of OX40 agonist ivuxolimab in advanced cancers. Sequencing used immunoSEQ multiplex PCR; TCRdb keeps in-frame clones, though not all of them. The table records about 79,000 clones, around 92% of them present only once. The starting material was CD4+ or CD8+ T cells sorted from blood, obtained in a trial of the OX40 agonist ivuxolimab. The receptors shown here come from an adult with an advanced solid tumor such as melanoma, head and neck, liver or kidney cancer.

The V call is TRBV27, the J call TRBJ2-2, with 8 bases lining up with TRBD1. The trim removed 4 bases at V and 5 bases at J, leaving 6 bases unmatched. Germline lookup yields CDR1 MNHEY and CDR2 SMNVEV (reference sequence). The CDR3 is 15 amino acids. The CDR3, as DNA: TGTGCCAGCAGTTCAGGGGGCGGCGGGACCGGGGAGCTGTTTTTT. Translated, it gives CASSSGGGGTGELFF.

V usage is TRBV27 and J usage is TRBJ2-3; D remains unclear. This CDR3 has 14 amino acids. Trimming shortened V by 6 bases and J by 2 bases, and 12 bases separated the two germline ends. CDR1 is MNHEY, CDR2 SMNVEV, per germline (reference sequence). In nucleotides, the CDR3 is TGTGCCAGCAGGACTTGGGCATACACAGATACGCAGTATTTT. It specifies CASRTWAYTDTQYF.

The V call is TRBV6-5, the J call TRBJ1-2; D is possibly TRBD1 (5 bases). CDR3 length equals 12 residues. Germline V gene sequence: CDR1 MNHEY, CDR2 SVGAGI. V was cut by 6 bases and J by 8 bases, with 13 bases left in between. This chain's CDR3 is CASRTTGWGYTF. The CDR3, as DNA: TGTGCCAGCAGAACCACAGGTTGGGGCTACACCTTC.

This clone was detected a few times. The chain recombines TRBV9 with TRBJ1-1; D unresolved. Germline V CDR1 and CDR2: SGDLS, YYNGEE. This CDR3 region has 13 residues. The V and J ends lost 3 bases and 0 bases respectively, with 6 bases between them. The chain's CDR3 is CASSGNLNTEAFF. The CDR3 region has the DNA TGTGCCAGCAGCGGAAATCTGAACACTGAAGCTTTCTTT.

As to this clone: This specimen includes other DNA sequences encoding the same CDR3. V is TRBV4-1 and J is TRBJ2-7; 8 positions match TRBD1. This CDR3 has 13 amino acids. The V and J ends lost 6 bases and 2 bases, in that order; junction bases with no gene match: 3. Germline V CDR1 and CDR2: MGHRA, YSYEKL. The CDR3 spells CASSLDRAYEQYF. The CDR3 DNA reads TGCGCCAGCAGTCTGGACAGGGCCTACGAGCAGTACTTC.

The V and J genes are TRBV19 and TRBJ2-7; a possible D gene is TRBD1 (5 bases). Trimming cost V 1 base and J 2 bases, with 21 bases left between them. The CDR3 is made up of 18 amino acids. The V gene's germline CDR1 is LNHDA and CDR2 SQIVND (reference sequence). The chain's CDR3 is CASSIAAGAVGPPYEQYF. In nucleotides, the CDR3 is TGTGCCAGTAGTATAGCGGCTGGGGCAGTGGGTCCCCCCTACGAGCAGTACTTC.

The gene calls are TRBV7-9 and TRBJ1-2, with D unclear. V lost 9 bases, J lost 7 bases, and 12 bases lay in between. Germline V lookup: CDR1 SEHNR, CDR2 FQNEAQ (reference sequence). The CDR3 is 11 residues long. The CDR3, as DNA: TGTGCCAGTGACGCGTGGGGTGGCTACACCTTC. Encoded protein: CASDAWGGYTF.

This clone was picked up a small number of times. The chain recombines TRBV4-1 with TRBJ1-2; TRBD1 is a possible D gene (5 bases). Germline V gives CDR1 MGHRA, CDR2 YSYEKL. CDR3 length: 14 residues. Trimming removed 0 bases at V and 10 bases at J, with 15 bases between. The CDR3: CASSQERRDEDYTF. Here the CDR3 DNA reads TGCGCCAGCAGCCAAGAACGCAGGGATGAGGACTACACCTTC.

J is TRBJ2-7 and V is TRBV5-1; 10 bases map to TRBD1. Trimming took 4 bases from V and 3 from J; bases not matched to a gene: 4. The CDR3 totals 14 residues. Per the germline V gene, CDR1 is SGHRS and CDR2 is YFSETQ. The CDR3, as DNA: TGCGCCAGCAGCCCCCGGGACAGGGGCTACGAGCAGTACTTC. Residues: CASSPRDRGYEQYF.

The chain recombines TRBV9 with TRBJ1-1; no reliable D call. V dropped 0 bases and J dropped 7 bases, with 16 bases sitting between them. The V gene's germline CDR1 is SGDLS and CDR2 YYNGEE. CDR3 length: 15 residues. The CDR3 is CASSVESGVWSEAFF. CDR3 nucleotides: TGTGCCAGCAGCGTAGAGTCCGGGGTTTGGAGTGAAGCTTTCTTT. Looking up the rest from reference TRBV9 and TRBJ1-1 gives the full variable domain: DSGVTQTPKHLITATGQRVTLRCSPRSGDLSVYWYQQSLDQGLQFLIQYYNGEERAKGNILERFSAQQFPDLHSELNLSSLELGDSALYFCASSVESGVWSEAFFGQGTRLTVV.

CDR3 residues: CASSAGTENYGYTF. The CDR3 bases are TGTGCCAGCAGCGCCGGGACAGAAAACTATGGCTACACCTTC. This chain uses TRBV6-4 with TRBJ1-2; 7 bases fit TRBD1. CDR1 is MRHNA and CDR2 is SNTAGT in the germline V gene. The junction had 6 bases not matched to a gene; V was cut back by 6 bases and J by 2 bases. The CDR3 covers 14 residues.

The chain links TRBV7-9 to TRBJ1-2; 7 bases fit TRBD1. The CDR3 runs to 14 residues. V shed 5 bases and J 4 bases; nucleotides not matched to a gene: 7. Germline loops: CDR1 SEHNR, CDR2 FQNEAQ (reference sequence). The CDR3 DNA sequence: TGTGCCAGCAGCACCCAAGGGGGCGTCTATGGCTACACCTTC. This translates into CASSTQGGVYGYTF.

This chain joins TRBV7-6 and TRBJ2-2, with D uncertain. Germline CDR1 reads SGHVS; CDR2 reads FNYEAQ. V was pared by 0 bases and J by 2 bases, with 4 bases between. CDR3 length equals 14 residues. The CDR3 DNA is TGTGCCAGCAGCTTAGCGGTTAACACCGGGGAGCTGTTTTTT. Its translation is CASSLAVNTGELFF.

V gene TRBV7-8 combines with J gene TRBJ2-3; 7 bases line up with TRBD2. V gave up 0 bases and J gave up 6 bases; unmatched junction bases: 12. The CDR3 is 17 amino acids. CDR1 and CDR2 from the germline V gene are SGHVS and FQNEAQ. CDR3 sequence: CASSLAMASGQLDTQYF. The CDR3 nucleotides read TGTGCCAGCAGCTTAGCGATGGCTAGCGGACAACTCGATACGCAGTATTTT.

This clone has just a few counts. The V gene is TRBV10-3, the J gene TRBJ1-3; D call uncertain. The CDR3 length is 11 residues. Germline V gene data show CDR1 as ENHRY and CDR2 as SYGVKD. The V end was cut by 4 bases, the J end by 3 bases, with 1 base between. This chain's CDR3 is CAISVGNTIYF. As DNA, the CDR3 is TGTGCCATCAGTGTTGGAAACACCATATATTTT.

Notes on this clone: At one of its ends the junction is not consistent with the germline gene, which may arise from a read error. The J gene is TRBJ2-2, the V gene TRBV7-7; D gene unclear. Germline V CDR1 and CDR2: SSHAT, FNYEAQ (reference sequence). The CDR3 extends over 16 amino acids. Written as DNA, the CDR3 is TGTGCTAGCAGCTTAGTTGTAGGTAGAAACACCGGGGAGCTGTTTTTT. Amino acid sequence: CASSLVVGRNTGELFF. Using reference TRBV7-7 and TRBJ2-2 for the parts outside the CDR3, the full variable domain is GAGVSQSPRYKVTKRGQDVTLRCDPISSHATLYWYQQALGQGPEFLTYFNYEAQPDKSGLPSDRFSAERPEGSISTLTIQRTEQRDSAMYRCASSLVVGRNTGELFFGEGSRLTVL.

The chain employs TRBV2 and TRBJ1-4; D remains ambiguous. From germline, CDR1 is SNHLY and CDR2 FYNNEI. V shed 7 bases and J shed 3 bases, with 18 bases lying between them. CDR3 length: 16 amino acids. CDR3 protein: CASTRGLQFSNEKLFF. The DNA of the CDR3 is TGTGCCAGCACCCGAGGGCTACAGTTCTCTAATGAAAAACTGTTTTTT.

V gene TRBV29-1 combines with J gene TRBJ2-7; no reliable D call. Trimming pared 7 bases from V and 6 bases from J, leaving 10 bases between. Germline V gene data show CDR1 as SQVTM and CDR2 as ANQGSEA. CDR3 length equals 10 residues. CDR3 DNA sequence: TGCAGCGCCTCCGACGGCGAGCAGTACTTC. Its translation is CSASDGEQYF.

The chain links TRBV13 to TRBJ1-2; the match to TRBD1 covers 7 bases. The ends lost 2 bases at V and 3 bases at J; junction bases unmatched: 9. This CDR3 has 16 amino acids. From germline, CDR1 is PRHDT and CDR2 FYEKMQ (reference sequence). The CDR3 protein is CASSLSGTDPHYGYTF. The CDR3 DNA is TGTGCCAGCAGCTTATCAGGGACAGACCCACACTATGGCTACACCTTC.

DNA of the CDR3: TGTGCCAGCAGTCTTGGACAGGGGGCGAACAATGAGCAGTTCTTC. Amino acid sequence: CASSLGQGANNEQFF. The rearrangement joins TRBV6-5 to TRBJ2-1; 11 nucleotides match TRBD1. Germline V gene lookup returns CDR1 MNHEY and CDR2 SVGAGI. J was trimmed by 5 bases and V by 5 bases; bases with no gene match: 5. This CDR3 is built from 15 residues.

The rearrangement links TRBV29-1 to TRBJ2-1; 12 positions match TRBD1. The CDR3 consists of 15 residues. Germline assignment: CDR1 SQVTM and CDR2 ANQGSEA. The trim removed 3 bases at V and 7 bases at J, leaving 7 bases unmatched. Here the CDR3 DNA reads TGCAGCGTTGAGGCGGGGACAGGGGGCGCGAATGAGCAGTTCTTC. It translates to CSVEAGTGGANEQFF.

V usage is TRBV29-1 and J usage is TRBJ2-7, with a tentative D call TRBD1 (6 bases). V lost 4 bases and J lost 4, with 14 bases in between. CDR3 length equals 13 residues. Looked up from germline, CDR1 is SQVTM and CDR2 is ANQGSEA. The CDR3 DNA is TGCAGCGTTGGGGCACAGGGATGGTACGAGCAGTACTTC. It specifies CSVGAQGWYEQYF.

The chain joins TRBV6-7 to TRBJ1-5; D might be TRBD1 (6 bases). TRBV6-7 is recorded as an ORF, its role being uncertain. The CDR3 is 18 residues long. Trimming left V 7 bases short and J 4 bases short, with 26 bases between. CDR3 residues: CASTYPTGLYRSNQPQHF. The CDR3 DNA is TGTGCCAGCACTTATCCAACAGGGCTTTACCGCTCGAATCAGCCCCAGCATTTT.

The CDR3 DNA follows: TGTGCCAGCAGCTTACGGGGGTCCGCTCCGTTAGGAGGGGCCAACGTCCTGACTTTC. This codes for CASSLRGSAPLGGANVLTF. The chain uses TRBV13 and TRBJ2-6, with a tentative D call TRBD2 (6 bases). CDR3 length equals 19 residues. The V end lost 2 bases, the J end lost 4 bases, and 21 bases lay between the germline ends. Germline V CDR1 and CDR2: PRHDT, FYEKMQ (reference sequence).

The rearrangement links TRBV7-2 to TRBJ1-6, with D hard to call. The V gene lost 2 bases and the J gene lost 8 bases, with 19 bases spanning the gap. This CDR3 is 17 amino acids long. Germline V gene lookup returns CDR1 SGHTA and CDR2 FQGNSA. The CDR3 DNA reads as TGTGCCAGCAGCTTATCAATCGGGCCCCTCACATATTCACCCCTCCACTTT. It is translated as CASSLSIGPLTYSPLHF.

The rearrangement joins TRBV7-8 to TRBJ1-5, with a possible D match to TRBD1 (5 bases). V lost 2 bases to trimming and J lost 8 bases, with 10 bases between them. Per the germline V gene, CDR1 is SGHVS and CDR2 is FQNEAQ. The CDR3 extends over 13 amino acids. The CDR3 DNA sequence: TGTGCCAGCAGCTTATGGGACGGGGAGCCCCAGCATTTT. Translated, it gives CASSLWDGEPQHF.

V gene TRBV6-5 combines with J gene TRBJ2-7, with D perhaps given as TRBD1 or TRBD2 (5 bases each). This CDR3 contains 15 residues. Per the germline V gene, CDR1 is MNHEY and CDR2 is SVGAGI. Trimming stripped 6 bases from V and 0 bases from J, with 15 bases between. The CDR3 DNA is TGTGCCAGCAGACTCCGGGACGGGCCCTCCTACGAGCAGTACTTC. Amino acid sequence: CASRLRDGPSYEQYF.

J is TRBJ2-3 and V is TRBV7-9, with D possibly being TRBD2 (7 bases). V was trimmed by 7 bases and J by 5 bases, leaving 13 bases between them. In germline, CDR1 is SEHNR, CDR2 FQNEAQ (reference sequence). The CDR3 is 13 amino acids. For the CDR3, the DNA is TGTGCCAGCACCCAGGGAGGGGGAGATACGCAGTATTTT. Residues: CASTQGGGDTQYF.